The 21 T cell receptor beta chains reported below all come from one sample, sequenced in a study of shared clonotypes between healthy human individuals. Clones were sequenced by immunoSEQ multiplex PCR, and TCRdb holds only the in-frame ones, with some missing. This sample has about 1.5 million clones, with around 98% found just once. Sequenced material: naive CD4+ T cells sorted from blood. The subset was: CD45RA+ positively selected. The receptor set was obtained from a man younger than 40 in good health.

This chain connects TRBV9 to TRBJ2-3; D gene ambiguous. V was clipped by 3 bases and J by 5 bases, with 10 bases between them. The germline gives CDR1 SGDLS, CDR2 YYNGEE. The CDR3 contains 13 residues. This chain's CDR3 is CASSEALGDTQYF. The CDR3 DNA follows: TGTGCCAGCAGCGAGGCCCTAGGAGATACGCAGTATTTT.

V is TRBV7-3 and J is TRBJ2-2, with a tentative D call TRBD2 (5 bases). V lost 6 bases to trimming and J lost 2 bases, with 13 bases between them. The CDR3 is made up of 15 amino acids. Germline V gene sequence: CDR1 SGHTA, CDR2 FQGTGA. CDR3 sequence reads: CASRKGSGNTGELFF. CDR3 in DNA: TGTGCCAGCAGAAAAGGCAGCGGAAACACCGGGGAGCTGTTTTTT.

V and J are TRBV7-2 and TRBJ1-1; 8 bases match TRBD1. V trimming: 1 base; J trimming: 6 bases; junction bases outside the gene matches: 7. Germline CDR1 and CDR2: SGHTA and FQGNSA. The length of the CDR3 is 15 residues. CDR3 DNA: TGTGCCAGCAGCTTAGGAGGGGGGACAGGTTCTGAAGCTTTCTTT. It encodes CASSLGGGTGSEAFF.

The chain joins TRBV19 to TRBJ1-5; 8 nucleotides agree with TRBD1. This CDR3 region has 15 residues. The trim removed 6 bases at V and 3 bases at J, leaving 7 bases unmatched. The V gene's germline CDR1 is LNHDA and CDR2 SQIVND (reference sequence). The CDR3 sequence: CASRKTTGVNQPQHF. The CDR3 DNA reads as TGTGCCAGTAGGAAGACGACAGGGGTCAATCAGCCCCAGCATTTT.

The rearrangement uses TRBV2 and TRBJ1-1, with D perhaps TRBD1 (5 bases). Per germline, CDR1 SNHLY and CDR2 FYNNEI. The CDR3 loop spans 13 amino acids. The ends were cut back, 4 bases at V and 1 base at J, with 7 bases in the middle. The CDR3 loop is CASSGQPNTEAFF. For the CDR3, the DNA is TGTGCCAGCAGTGGACAGCCGAACACTGAAGCTTTCTTT. The full variable domain, in which reference TRBV2 and TRBJ1-1 provide the parts outside the CDR3, is EPEVTQTPSHQVTQMGQEVILRCVPISNHLYFYWYRQILGQKVEFLVSFYNNEISEKSEIFDDQFSVERPDGSNFTLKIRSTKLEDSAMYFCASSGQPNTEAFFGQGTRLTVV.

V usage is TRBV4-1 and J usage is TRBJ2-3; D gene ambiguous. The CDR3 loop spans 17 amino acids. Germline CDR1 and CDR2: MGHRA and YSYEKL. V was clipped by 0 bases and J by 0 bases, with 13 bases between them. This CDR3 is CASSQESPFGSTDTQYF. CDR3 nucleotide sequence: TGCGCCAGCAGCCAAGAATCCCCCTTCGGTAGCACAGATACGCAGTATTTT.

This clone was seen just once. The gene calls are TRBV5-4 and TRBJ2-7; D might be TRBD2 (5 bases). This CDR3 contains 16 residues. Germline-derived CDR1 and CDR2 are SGHNT and YYREEE (reference sequence). Between the trimmed V and J ends, which lost 3 bases and 0 bases, there was a span of 16 bases. The CDR3 reads CASSSGFGESSYEQYF. Written as DNA, the CDR3 is TGTGCCAGCAGCTCTGGTTTCGGGGAGAGCTCCTACGAGCAGTACTTC.

The J gene is TRBJ1-3, the V gene TRBV19, with unresolved D. Between the trimmed V and J ends, which lost 8 bases and 1 base, there was a span of 6 bases. The CDR3 sequence is 12 residues long. CDR1 and CDR2 from the germline V gene are LNHDA and SQIVND (reference sequence). CDR3 in DNA: TGTGCCAGTGGGGATTCTGGAAACACCATATATTTT. Protein product: CASGDSGNTIYF.

The count of this clone is one. The rearrangement joins TRBV9 to TRBJ2-7; D may correspond to TRBD1 or TRBD2 (6 bases each). CDR1 SGDLS and CDR2 YYNGEE come from the germline V gene. Trimming removed 4 bases from V and 0 bases from J, with 17 bases in between. This CDR3 is 16 amino acids long. CDR3 loop: CASSPGAGVNSYEQYF. The DNA for the CDR3 is TGTGCCAGCAGCCCGGGGGCCGGGGTAAACTCCTACGAGCAGTACTTC.

This chain uses TRBV30 with TRBJ1-5; D gene ambiguous. V lost 0 bases and J lost 6, with 9 bases in between. CDR3 length equals 13 residues. Looked up from germline, CDR1 is GTSNPN and CDR2 is SVGIG (reference sequence). The CDR3 nucleotides are TGTGCCTGGAGTGTCCTGCAGGCTCAGCCCCAGCATTTT. It translates to CAWSVLQAQPQHF. Filled out from reference TRBV30 and TRBJ1-5, the complete variable domain reads SQTIHQWPATLVQPVGSPLSLECTVEGTSNPNLYWYRQAAGRGLQLLFYSVGIGQISSEVPQNLSASRPQDRQFILSSKKLLLSDSGFYLCAWSVLQAQPQHFGDGTRLSIL.

The V gene is TRBV18, the J gene TRBJ2-1; D gene unclear. The CDR3 totals 14 residues. The V and J ends lost 1 base and 5 bases respectively, with 9 bases between them. Germline CDR1 reads KGHSH; CDR2 reads LQKENI. CDR3 region: CASSPRAPNNEQFF. The CDR3 DNA reads TGTGCCAGCTCACCACGAGCTCCGAACAATGAGCAGTTCTTC.

The J gene is TRBJ2-2, the V gene TRBV19; D is unclear. Germline V CDR1 and CDR2: LNHDA, SQIVND (reference sequence). Trimming removed 1 base from V and 6 bases from J, with 15 bases in between. The CDR3 covers 16 residues. In DNA, the CDR3 is TGTGCCAGTAGTATAGGGTTCAGCGTCCCCCCCGGGGAGCTGTTTTTT. Amino acid sequence: CASSIGFSVPPGELFF.

V usage is TRBV5-4 and J usage is TRBJ2-5; TRBD2 agrees at 8 bases. J gave up 5 bases and V 2 bases, and 2 bases lay outside the gene matches. The V gene's germline CDR1 is SGHNT and CDR2 YYREEE (reference sequence). The CDR3 covers 13 residues. Here the CDR3 reads CASSLAGVETQYF. The CDR3 nucleotides are TGTGCCAGCAGCTTAGCGGGGGTCGAGACCCAGTACTTC.

This rearrangement joins TRBV19 to TRBJ1-2, with no clear D. CDR1 and CDR2 (germline): LNHDA, SQIVND (reference sequence). The CDR3 loop spans 11 amino acids. V shed 8 bases and J shed 8 bases, with 12 bases lying between them. In DNA, the CDR3 is TGTGCCAGTCTCGCCGATCGAGGCTACACCTTC. The encoded protein is CASLADRGYTF.

On this clone itself: In the same sample, other DNA sequences code for this CDR3. The V call is TRBV2, the J call TRBJ2-7; 11 nucleotides align to TRBD1. The CDR3 contains 13 residues. Germline CDR1 reads SNHLY; CDR2 reads FYNNEI. Losses at the gene ends were 8 bases for V and 1 base for J; bases not matched to a gene: 1. CDR3 residues: CASGTGGSYEQYF. CDR3 bases: TGTGCCAGCGGGACAGGGGGATCCTACGAGCAGTACTTC.

This clone has just one count. The rearrangement links TRBV28 to TRBJ2-5; D might be TRBD1 or TRBD2, each matching 6 bases. Trimming shortened V by 5 bases and J by 2 bases, and 18 bases separated the two germline ends. The CDR3 totals 16 residues. Germline loops: CDR1 MDHEN, CDR2 SYDVKM. As DNA, the CDR3 is TGTGCCAGCAGTGAGGGGGGACGGCGAGGTCAAGAGACCCAGTACTTC. As protein: CASSEGGRRGQETQYF.

This chain links TRBV19 with TRBJ1-1; D is perhaps TRBD1 (5 bases). Trimming pared 7 bases from V and 3 bases from J, leaving 15 bases between. The CDR3 has 14 amino acids. Looked up from germline, CDR1 is LNHDA and CDR2 is SQIVND (reference sequence). The CDR3 loop is CASTGLGVDTEAFF. The CDR3 DNA sequence: TGTGCCAGTACCGGTCTAGGGGTGGACACTGAAGCTTTCTTT.

J is TRBJ2-5 and V is TRBV25-1, with D unresolved. CDR3 length: 14 amino acids. Looked up from germline, CDR1 is MGHDK and CDR2 is SYGVNS. V lost 1 base and J 1 base, leaving 7 bases between the germline ends. DNA for the CDR3: TGTGCCAGCAGTGAATTCACAGTCCAAGAGACCCAGTACTTC. Its translation: CASSEFTVQETQYF.

This clone was picked up one time. V usage is TRBV7-8 and J usage is TRBJ2-5, with a possible D match to TRBD2 (5 bases). V was shortened by 5 bases and J by 2 bases, with 15 bases between the two germline ends. Germline CDR1 and CDR2: SGHVS and FQNEAQ. This CDR3 contains 15 residues. The CDR3 DNA reads as TGTGCCAGCAGCCCGAAGTCTCGGGAACAAGAGACCCAGTACTTC. Amino acid sequence: CASSPKSREQETQYF.

This chain joins TRBV2 and TRBJ2-2; TRBD2 aligns across 11 bases. Losses at the gene ends were 7 bases for V and 3 bases for J; bases not matched to a gene: 4. Germline lookup yields CDR1 SNHLY and CDR2 FYNNEI. This CDR3 region has 15 residues. CDR3 sequence reads: CASTRLAGHTGELFF. CDR3 bases: TGTGCCAGCACTAGACTAGCGGGACACACCGGGGAGCTGTTTTTT.

This clone was observed a single time. This chain links TRBV9 with TRBJ2-1, with TRBD1 matching 8 bases. The CDR3 is 14 residues long. V gave up 7 bases and J gave up 9 bases; unmatched junction bases: 12. Germline CDR1 SGDLS, CDR2 YYNGEE. The CDR3 region is CASGRTGSNSEQFF. The DNA for the CDR3 is TGTGCCAGCGGTAGGACAGGGAGTAATAGTGAGCAGTTCTTC.